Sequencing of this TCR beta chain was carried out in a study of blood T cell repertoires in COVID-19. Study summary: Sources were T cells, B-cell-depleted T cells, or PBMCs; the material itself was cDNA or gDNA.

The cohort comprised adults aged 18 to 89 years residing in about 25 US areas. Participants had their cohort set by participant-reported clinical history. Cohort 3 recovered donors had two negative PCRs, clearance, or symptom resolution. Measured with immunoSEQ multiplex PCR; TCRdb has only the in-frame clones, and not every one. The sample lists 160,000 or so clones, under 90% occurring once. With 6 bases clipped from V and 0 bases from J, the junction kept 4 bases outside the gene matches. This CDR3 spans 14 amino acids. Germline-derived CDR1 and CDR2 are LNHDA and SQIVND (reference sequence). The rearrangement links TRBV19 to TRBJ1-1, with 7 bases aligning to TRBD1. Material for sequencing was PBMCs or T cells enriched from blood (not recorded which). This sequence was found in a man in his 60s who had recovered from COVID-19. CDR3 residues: CASRDRLMNTEAFF. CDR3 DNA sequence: TGTGCCAGTAGGGACAGGCTTATGAACACTGAAGCTTTCTTT.